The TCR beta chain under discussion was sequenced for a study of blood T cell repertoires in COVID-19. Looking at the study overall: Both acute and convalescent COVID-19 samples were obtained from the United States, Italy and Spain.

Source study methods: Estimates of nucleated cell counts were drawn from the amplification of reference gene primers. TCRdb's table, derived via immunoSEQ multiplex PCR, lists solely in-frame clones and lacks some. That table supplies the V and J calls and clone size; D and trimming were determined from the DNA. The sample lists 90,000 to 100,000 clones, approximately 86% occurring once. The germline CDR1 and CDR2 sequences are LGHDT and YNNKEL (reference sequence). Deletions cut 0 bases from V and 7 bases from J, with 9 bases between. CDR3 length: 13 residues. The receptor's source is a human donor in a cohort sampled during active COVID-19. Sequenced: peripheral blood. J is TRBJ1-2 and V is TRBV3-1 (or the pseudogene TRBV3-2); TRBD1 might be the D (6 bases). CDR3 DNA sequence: TGTGCCAGCAGCCAAGAAAGGGGGATTGGCTACACCTTC. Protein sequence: CASSQERGIGYTF.